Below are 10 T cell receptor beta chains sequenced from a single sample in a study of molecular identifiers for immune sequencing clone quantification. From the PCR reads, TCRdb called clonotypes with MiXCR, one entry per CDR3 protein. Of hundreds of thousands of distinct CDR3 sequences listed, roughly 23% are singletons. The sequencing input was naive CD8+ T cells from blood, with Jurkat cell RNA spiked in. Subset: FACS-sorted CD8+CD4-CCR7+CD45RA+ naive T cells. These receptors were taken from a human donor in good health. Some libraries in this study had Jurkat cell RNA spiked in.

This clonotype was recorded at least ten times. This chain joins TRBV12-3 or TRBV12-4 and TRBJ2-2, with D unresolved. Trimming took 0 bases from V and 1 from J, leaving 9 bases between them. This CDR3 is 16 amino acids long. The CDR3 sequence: CASSLAWTKNTGELFF. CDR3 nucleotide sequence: TGTGCCAGCAGTTTAGCGTGGACCAAGAACACCGGGGAGCTGTTTTTT.

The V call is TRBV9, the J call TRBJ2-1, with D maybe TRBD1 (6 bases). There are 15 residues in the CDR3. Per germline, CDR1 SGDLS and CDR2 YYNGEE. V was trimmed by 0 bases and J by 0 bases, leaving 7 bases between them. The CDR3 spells CASSVAGVSYNEQFF. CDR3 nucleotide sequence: TGTGCCAGCAGCGTAGCAGGGGTCTCCTACAATGAGCAGTTCTTC.

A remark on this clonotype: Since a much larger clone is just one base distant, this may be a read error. The CDR3 spells CSARAPQIMNTEAIF. The CDR3, as DNA: TGCAGTGCTAGAGCTCCACAAATCATGAACACTGAAGCTATCTTT. The chain uses TRBV20-1 and TRBJ1-1; D is ambiguous. The CDR3 totals 15 residues. CDR1 and CDR2 (germline): DFQATT, SNEGSKA (reference sequence).

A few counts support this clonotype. The CDR3: CASSQGTGGAETQYF. CDR3 in DNA: TGCGCCAGCAGCCAAGGGACTGGTGGCGCTGAGACCCAGTACTTC. The V call is TRBV4-1, the J call TRBJ2-5; maybe TRBD2 (5 bases). Germline CDR1 and CDR2: MGHRA and YSYEKL. Trimming cost V 1 base and J 5 bases, with 14 bases left between them. This CDR3 comprises 15 residues.

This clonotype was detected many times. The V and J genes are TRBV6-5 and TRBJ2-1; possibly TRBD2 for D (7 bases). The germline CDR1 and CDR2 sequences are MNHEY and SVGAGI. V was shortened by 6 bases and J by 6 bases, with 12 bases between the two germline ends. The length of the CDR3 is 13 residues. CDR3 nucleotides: TGTGCCAGCAGCTGGGGGGGGGCCAATGAGCAGTTCTTC. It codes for CASSWGGANEQFF.

The CDR3 region is CASSIVSGTYSNQPQHF. CDR3 in DNA: TGTGCCAGTAGTATAGTTTCCGGGACTTATAGCAATCAGCCCCAGCATTTT. The V and J genes are TRBV19 and TRBJ1-5; a possible D gene is TRBD1 (5 bases). The germline V gene encodes CDR1 LNHDA and CDR2 SQIVND (reference sequence). The CDR3 is 17 amino acids. The germline V and J ends were trimmed by 1 base and 0 bases, with 13 bases remaining between them.

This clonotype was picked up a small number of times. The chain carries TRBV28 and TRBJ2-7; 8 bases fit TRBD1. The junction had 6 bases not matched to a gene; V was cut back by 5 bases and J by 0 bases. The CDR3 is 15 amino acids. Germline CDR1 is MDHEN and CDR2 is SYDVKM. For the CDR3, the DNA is TGTGCCAGCAGTCCCGTAGGACAGGGCTCCTACGAGCAGTACTTC. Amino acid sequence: CASSPVGQGSYEQYF. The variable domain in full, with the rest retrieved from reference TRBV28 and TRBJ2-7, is DVKVTQSSRYLVKRTGEKVFLECVQDMDHENMFWYRQDPGLGLRLIYFSYDVKMKEKGDIPEGYSVSREKKERFSLILESASTNQTSMYLCASSPVGQGSYEQYFGPGTRLTVT.

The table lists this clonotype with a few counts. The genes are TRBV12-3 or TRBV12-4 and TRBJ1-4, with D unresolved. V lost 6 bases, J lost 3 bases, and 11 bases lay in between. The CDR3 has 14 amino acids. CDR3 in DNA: TGTGCCAGCAGCCTTTCGGACTCTAATGAAAAACTGTTTTTT. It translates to CASSLSDSNEKLFF.

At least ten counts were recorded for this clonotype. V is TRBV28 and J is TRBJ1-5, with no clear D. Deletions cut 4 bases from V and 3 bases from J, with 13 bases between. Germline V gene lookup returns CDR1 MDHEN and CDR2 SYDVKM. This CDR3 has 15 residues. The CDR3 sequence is CASSWRVSNNQPQHF. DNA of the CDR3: TGTGCCAGCAGTTGGAGGGTATCGAACAATCAGCCCCAGCATTTT.

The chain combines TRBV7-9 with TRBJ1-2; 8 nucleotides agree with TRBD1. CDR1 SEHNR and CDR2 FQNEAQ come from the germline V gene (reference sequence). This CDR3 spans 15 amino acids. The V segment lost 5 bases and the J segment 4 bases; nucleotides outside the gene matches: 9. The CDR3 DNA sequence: TGTGCCAGCAGCCCTAGCGCAGGGGGCCTCTATGGCTACACCTTC. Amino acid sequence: CASSPSAGGLYGYTF.